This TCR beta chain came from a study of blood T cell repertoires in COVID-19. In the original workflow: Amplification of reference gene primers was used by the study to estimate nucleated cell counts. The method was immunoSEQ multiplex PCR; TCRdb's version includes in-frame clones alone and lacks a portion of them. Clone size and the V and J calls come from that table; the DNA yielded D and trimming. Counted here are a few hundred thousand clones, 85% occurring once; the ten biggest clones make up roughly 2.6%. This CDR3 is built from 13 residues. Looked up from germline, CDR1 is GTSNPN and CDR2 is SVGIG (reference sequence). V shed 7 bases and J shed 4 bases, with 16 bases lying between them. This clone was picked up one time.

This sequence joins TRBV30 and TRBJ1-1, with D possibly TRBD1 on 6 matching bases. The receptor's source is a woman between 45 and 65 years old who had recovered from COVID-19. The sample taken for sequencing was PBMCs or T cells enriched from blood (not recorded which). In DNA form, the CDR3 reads TGTGCCTCCTCAAGGGGGTCCCGCACTGAAGCTTTCTTT. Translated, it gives CASSRGSRTEAFF.